This is a list of T cell receptor beta chains from one sample in a study of CD8 T cells in Susac syndrome. TCRdb redid the calling of the immunoSEQ multiplex PCR reads with MiXCR, one entry per CDR3 protein. Among 200,000 to 300,000 distinct CDR3 sequences, just under 95% were seen once, and the ten largest hold 0.07% to 0.09%. The sequenced sample consisted of CD4+ T cells from PBMCs. The receptors derive from a human donor with multiple sclerosis. Both conserved end residues are part of each CDR3. A D gene is named only where the DNA matches it firmly. Clone size, where shown, is once, few, many, or a class for clones that have expanded.

v_gene: TRBV3-1
d_gene: NA
abundance: NA
j_gene: TRBJ2-5
CDR3nt: TGTGCCAGCAGCCAAGACGACTGGAGGCCCCAAGAGACCCAGTACTTC
CDR3aa: CASSQDDWRPQETQYF

v_gene: TRBV5-1
d_gene: NA
abundance: NA
j_gene: TRBJ1-2
CDR3nt: TGCGCCAGCAGCCCTGGACAGCTAATCTATGGCTACACCTTC
CDR3aa: CASSPGQLIYGYTF

v_gene: TRBV3-1
d_gene: TRBD1
abundance: NA
j_gene: TRBJ1-4
CDR3nt: TGTGCCAGCAGCCAGGGACAGGGGGAAAAACTGTTTTTT
CDR3aa: CASSQGQGEKLFF

v_gene: TRBV12-3/TRBV12-4
d_gene: NA
abundance: NA
j_gene: TRBJ1-2
CDR3nt: TGTGCCAGCAGTACGGACATATATGGCTACACCTTC
CDR3aa: CASSTDIYGYTF

v_gene: TRBV30
d_gene: NA
abundance: NA
j_gene: TRBJ2-7
CDR3nt: TGTGCCTGGAGTAGGGGCTACGAGCAGTACTTC
CDR3aa: CAWSRGYEQYF

v_gene: TRBV11-2
d_gene: TRBD1
abundance: NA
j_gene: TRBJ1-1
CDR3nt: TGTGCCAGCAGCTTAGAACAGGGGACTATGAACACTGAAGCTTTCTTT
CDR3aa: CASSLEQGTMNTEAFF

v_gene: TRBV4-2
d_gene: TRBD1
abundance: NA
j_gene: TRBJ2-6
CDR3nt: TGTGCCAGCAGCCTTGCGGGACAGGGCCTCTCTGGGGCCAACGTCCTGACTTTC
CDR3aa: CASSLAGQGLSGANVLTF

v_gene: TRBV2
d_gene: TRBD1
abundance: NA
j_gene: TRBJ1-2
CDR3nt: TGTGCCAGCAGTGTCGCCCGGGACAGGGTTCATGGCTACACCTTC
CDR3aa: CASSVARDRVHGYTF

v_gene: TRBV11-1
d_gene: NA
abundance: NA
j_gene: TRBJ2-7
CDR3nt: TGTGCCAGCAGCTTCACAGGGACCTACGAGCAGTACTTC
CDR3aa: CASSFTGTYEQYF

v_gene: TRBV5-1
d_gene: TRBD1
abundance: NA
j_gene: TRBJ1-2
CDR3nt: TGCGCCAGCAGCGGCGGGACAGGGGGCATCTATGGCTACACCTTC
CDR3aa: CASSGGTGGIYGYTF

v_gene: TRBV7-8
d_gene: NA
abundance: NA
j_gene: TRBJ1-1
CDR3nt: TGTGCCAGCAGCTTAGGTCTCAGAGGTGGCACTGAAGCTTTCTTT
CDR3aa: CASSLGLRGGTEAFF

v_gene: TRBV4-1
d_gene: NA
abundance: NA
j_gene: TRBJ2-7
CDR3nt: TGCGCCAGCAGCCAAGGGTTGGCAGGGGCTAGCGAGCAGTACTTC
CDR3aa: CASSQGLAGASEQYF

v_gene: TRBV15
d_gene: NA
abundance: NA
j_gene: TRBJ2-7
CDR3nt: TGTGCCACCAGCGGGGGTGGGGGAAGAGGGCACGAGCAGTACTTC
CDR3aa: CATSGGGGRGHEQYF

v_gene: TRBV5-1
d_gene: TRBD1
abundance: NA
j_gene: TRBJ2-7
CDR3nt: TGCGCCAGCAGCTTGGCCGGAGACAGGGGAAACGAGCAGTACTTC
CDR3aa: CASSLAGDRGNEQYF

v_gene: TRBV6-6
d_gene: NA
abundance: NA
j_gene: TRBJ1-1
CDR3nt: TGTGCCAGCAGTTACTATTTTGGTCCTGAAGCTTTCTTT
CDR3aa: CASSYYFGPEAFF

v_gene: TRBV11-2
d_gene: NA
abundance: once
j_gene: TRBJ2-7
CDR3nt: TGTGCCAGCAGCTTAAGGCGGGCCGGTGCTCCCCCCTCCTACGAGCAGTACTTC
CDR3aa: CASSLRRAGAPPSYEQYF

v_gene: TRBV29-1
d_gene: TRBD1
abundance: few
j_gene: TRBJ2-4
CDR3nt: TGCAGCGTTGCCTCAACAGGGGCTCGGAACATTCAGTACTTC
CDR3aa: CSVASTGARNIQYF

v_gene: TRBV2
d_gene: NA
abundance: NA
j_gene: TRBJ1-1
CDR3nt: TGTGCCAGCAGAGGGCTCTTGAACACTGAAGCTTTCTTT
CDR3aa: CASRGLLNTEAFF

v_gene: TRBV3-1
d_gene: TRBD1
abundance: NA
j_gene: TRBJ1-2
CDR3nt: TGTGCCAGCAGCACAGGGGGAAGAGTTGGCTACACCTTC
CDR3aa: CASSTGGRVGYTF

v_gene: TRBV7-2
d_gene: TRBD1
abundance: NA
j_gene: TRBJ2-7
CDR3nt: TGTGCCAGCAGCTTCTCGACAGGGGTAAGCGAGCAGTACTTC
CDR3aa: CASSFSTGVSEQYF

v_gene: TRBV4-1
d_gene: NA
abundance: NA
j_gene: TRBJ1-4
CDR3nt: TGCGCCAGCAGCCACCCTGGCGCGAGTCGGAGGAATGAAAAACTGTTTTTT
CDR3aa: CASSHPGASRRNEKLFF

v_gene: TRBV5-1
d_gene: TRBD1
abundance: once
j_gene: TRBJ2-6
CDR3nt: TGCGCCAGCAGCTCCGGACAGGGGGTCCTCTCTGGGGCCAACGTCCTGACTTTC
CDR3aa: CASSSGQGVLSGANVLTF

v_gene: TRBV3-1
d_gene: TRBD2
abundance: few
j_gene: TRBJ2-3
CDR3nt: TGTGCCAGCAGCTTACGACTAGCGGGGGGAACAGATACGCAGTATTTT
CDR3aa: CASSLRLAGGTDTQYF

v_gene: TRBV12-3/TRBV12-4
d_gene: TRBD2
abundance: once
j_gene: TRBJ2-1
CDR3nt: TGTGCCAGCAGAACCCTAGCGGGGGGGCCGAATGAGCAGTTCTTC
CDR3aa: CASRTLAGGPNEQFF

v_gene: TRBV12-3/TRBV12-4
d_gene: TRBD1
abundance: NA
j_gene: TRBJ1-1
CDR3nt: TGTGCCAGCAGTCTCGACACAGGGGGGGACACTGAAGCTTTCTTT
CDR3aa: CASSLDTGGDTEAFF

v_gene: TRBV6-5
d_gene: TRBD1
abundance: NA
j_gene: TRBJ1-4
CDR3nt: TGTGCCAGCAGTTACCTAATTGGACAGGGGCCACCGGGAAAACTGTTTTTT
CDR3aa: CASSYLIGQGPPGKLFF

v_gene: TRBV4-1
d_gene: NA
abundance: NA
j_gene: TRBJ2-3
CDR3nt: TGCGCCAGCAGCCAAATAACAGGCCTCACAGATACGCAGTATTTT
CDR3aa: CASSQITGLTDTQYF

v_gene: TRBV7-9
d_gene: NA
abundance: NA
j_gene: TRBJ2-7
CDR3nt: TGTGCCAGCAGCTTAGGGCCCGTGGGGGGCGCGGGGTACGAGCAGTACTTC
CDR3aa: CASSLGPVGGAGYEQYF

v_gene: TRBV30
d_gene: NA
abundance: NA
j_gene: TRBJ1-4
CDR3nt: TGTGCCTGGAGTAGCGTGGACGCCCCAACAATGCGGAGGCTGTTTTTT
CDR3aa: CAWSSVDAPTMRRLFF

v_gene: TRBV20-1
d_gene: TRBD1
abundance: once
j_gene: TRBJ1-1
CDR3nt: TGCAGTGCTAGAGATCGGTGGAGACAGGGAGGGAGAAAGGCTTTCTTT
CDR3aa: CSARDRWRQGGRKAFF

v_gene: TRBV9
d_gene: NA
abundance: few
j_gene: TRBJ2-3
CDR3nt: TGTGCCAGCAGCGAGGGAGATACGCAGTATTTT
CDR3aa: CASSEGDTQYF

v_gene: TRBV14
d_gene: NA
abundance: once
j_gene: TRBJ1-1
CDR3nt: TGTGCCAGCAGCTCGCGGCGACAGACCACGAACACTGAAGCTTTCTTT
CDR3aa: CASSSRRQTTNTEAFF

v_gene: TRBV13
d_gene: TRBD2
abundance: NA
j_gene: TRBJ2-2
CDR3nt: TGTGCCAGCAGCACAGGACTAGCGGGGGGGCCCGACACCGGGGAGCTGTTTTTT
CDR3aa: CASSTGLAGGPDTGELFF

v_gene: TRBV7-2
d_gene: NA
abundance: NA
j_gene: TRBJ2-1
CDR3nt: TGTGCCAGCAGCGCGGAGAGGGTTTTCTACAATGAGCAGTTCTTC
CDR3aa: CASSAERVFYNEQFF

v_gene: TRBV19
d_gene: NA
abundance: NA
j_gene: TRBJ1-1
CDR3nt: TGTGCCAGTAGTATTAGCGGCCTATTCACTGAAGCTTTCTTT
CDR3aa: CASSISGLFTEAFF

v_gene: TRBV28
d_gene: NA
abundance: NA
j_gene: TRBJ2-2
CDR3nt: TGTGCCAGCAGTTTAGGGCAGGGAGTCGCCGGGGAGCTGTTTTTT
CDR3aa: CASSLGQGVAGELFF

v_gene: TRBV29-1
d_gene: NA
abundance: few
j_gene: TRBJ2-1
CDR3nt: TGCAGCGTTGGGGGAGGAACCTACAATGAGCAGTTCTTC
CDR3aa: CSVGGGTYNEQFF

v_gene: TRBV19
d_gene: NA
abundance: NA
j_gene: TRBJ2-5
CDR3nt: TGTGCCAGTAGTAATACTACATCGGAAGAGACCCAGTACTTC
CDR3aa: CASSNTTSEETQYF

v_gene: TRBV3-1
d_gene: TRBD1
abundance: NA
j_gene: TRBJ2-7
CDR3nt: TGTGCCAGCAGCCAAGATTTCGGACAGGCCTACGAGCAGTACTTC
CDR3aa: CASSQDFGQAYEQYF

v_gene: TRBV2
d_gene: NA
abundance: NA
j_gene: TRBJ1-5
CDR3nt: TGTGCCAGCGGGACGGATAGCAATCAGCCCCAGCATTTT
CDR3aa: CASGTDSNQPQHF

v_gene: TRBV7-2
d_gene: TRBD2
abundance: NA
j_gene: TRBJ2-5
CDR3nt: TGTGCCAGCAGCCGCAGCGGGGGTGCTAGGGAGACCCAGTACTTC
CDR3aa: CASSRSGGARETQYF

v_gene: TRBV7-9
d_gene: NA
abundance: NA
j_gene: TRBJ2-3
CDR3nt: TGTGCCCCTGGGGACACCGGAGCTGATACGCAGTATTTT
CDR3aa: CAPGDTGADTQYF

v_gene: TRBV7-9
d_gene: NA
abundance: NA
j_gene: TRBJ2-5
CDR3nt: TGTGCCAGCAGCTTAGAGATTAGGGGTGAGACCCAGTACTTC
CDR3aa: CASSLEIRGETQYF

v_gene: TRBV29-1
d_gene: NA
abundance: NA
j_gene: TRBJ2-6
CDR3nt: TGCAGCGTGCTCGATTTCACTGGGGCCAACGTCCTGACTTTC
CDR3aa: CSVLDFTGANVLTF

v_gene: TRBV19
d_gene: NA
abundance: NA
j_gene: TRBJ1-2
CDR3nt: TGTGCCTGCCAGGAGGGCAGGGTCGGGGGTGGCTACACCTTC
CDR3aa: CACQEGRVGGGYTF

v_gene: TRBV21-1
d_gene: NA
abundance: NA
j_gene: TRBJ2-2
CDR3nt: TGTGCCAGCAGCGGGACAGGGGGCATTAACACCGGGGAGCTGTTTTTT
CDR3aa: CASSGTGGINTGELFF

v_gene: TRBV3-1
d_gene: TRBD1
abundance: once
j_gene: TRBJ2-2
CDR3nt: TGTGCCAGCAGCCAAGAGGGACAGGGCCGAATCGGGGAGCTGTTTTTT
CDR3aa: CASSQEGQGRIGELFF

v_gene: TRBV7-2
d_gene: NA
abundance: NA
j_gene: TRBJ2-1
CDR3nt: TGTGCCAGCAGCTTAGCCCCGAACTCCCATGAGCAGTTCTTC
CDR3aa: CASSLAPNSHEQFF

v_gene: TRBV29-1
d_gene: NA
abundance: once
j_gene: TRBJ2-2
CDR3nt: TGCAGCGCCCTTGGGGGCGTCGCGAACACCGGGGAGCTGTTTTTT
CDR3aa: CSALGGVANTGELFF

v_gene: TRBV5-6
d_gene: NA
abundance: NA
j_gene: TRBJ1-2
CDR3nt: TGTGCCAGCAGCCAGGACGACGGTTTCTATGGCTACACCTTC
CDR3aa: CASSQDDGFYGYTF

v_gene: TRBV3-1
d_gene: TRBD2
abundance: few
j_gene: TRBJ2-5
CDR3nt: TGTGCCAGCAGCCAAGATCGGACTAGCGGTAGAAAAGAGACCCAGTACTTC
CDR3aa: CASSQDRTSGRKETQYF

v_gene: TRBV20-1
d_gene: NA
abundance: NA
j_gene: TRBJ2-7
CDR3nt: TGCAGTGCTAGGGGGGGCCCCTCCTACGAGCAGTACTTC
CDR3aa: CSARGGPSYEQYF

v_gene: TRBV13
d_gene: TRBD2
abundance: NA
j_gene: TRBJ2-1
CDR3nt: TGTGCCAGCAGCTTAGTTGGGGGGGATGAGCAGTTCTTC
CDR3aa: CASSLVGGDEQFF

v_gene: TRBV7-8
d_gene: NA
abundance: NA
j_gene: TRBJ1-6
CDR3nt: TGTGCCAGCAGCATTAGCGGGGGCAGGGCAGGTTCACCCCTCCACTTT
CDR3aa: CASSISGGRAGSPLHF

v_gene: TRBV24-1
d_gene: NA
abundance: NA
j_gene: TRBJ2-1
CDR3nt: TGTGCCACCAGTGATTTCGCCGGGGGAAATGAGCAGTTCTTC
CDR3aa: CATSDFAGGNEQFF

v_gene: TRBV25-1
d_gene: NA
abundance: NA
j_gene: TRBJ2-5
CDR3nt: TGTGCCAGCAGTGAATTAAGGGTTACGGAGACCCAGTACTTC
CDR3aa: CASSELRVTETQYF